This TCR beta chain comes out of a study of T cells in localized non-small cell lung cancer. TCRdb keeps only in-frame clones here, not all; method: immunoSEQ multiplex PCR. Among 15,000 or so clones listed, around four fifths were seen once. The CDR3 consists of 15 residues. Germline V gives CDR1 LNHDA, CDR2 SQIVND (reference sequence). V lost 4 bases and J 2 bases, leaving 12 bases between the germline ends. This chain uses TRBV19 with TRBJ1-5, with D perhaps matching TRBD1 (5 bases). Sequencing used peripheral blood, obtained before any cancer treatment. This TCR came from a male donor aged 60 or older with stage III lung adenocarcinoma. CDR3 bases: TGTGCCAGTAGTAAAGGCCCGGGGGGCAATCAGCCCCAGCATTTT. It encodes CASSKGPGGNQPQHF.